This T cell receptor beta chain was obtained from a study of blood T cell repertoires in COVID-19. The table lists this clone with a few counts. This table comes from immunoSEQ multiplex PCR, and its TCRdb copy is limited to in-frame clones, with some not included. The data show 280,000 or so clones, approximately 90% seen once. The sequenced material came from peripheral blood. The receptor was derived from a woman aged 30 to 39 who had recovered from COVID-19.

The CDR3 region has the DNA TGTGCCAGCAGTGGACAGGGTGACACCGGGGAGCTGTTTTTT. This sequence encodes CASSGQGDTGELFF. The rearrangement joins TRBV6-4 to TRBJ2-2, with 7 bases fitting TRBD1. Germline V gene data show CDR1 as MRHNA and CDR2 as SNTAGT. V was clipped by 4 bases and J by 3 bases; unmatched bases: 2. The CDR3 is 14 residues long.